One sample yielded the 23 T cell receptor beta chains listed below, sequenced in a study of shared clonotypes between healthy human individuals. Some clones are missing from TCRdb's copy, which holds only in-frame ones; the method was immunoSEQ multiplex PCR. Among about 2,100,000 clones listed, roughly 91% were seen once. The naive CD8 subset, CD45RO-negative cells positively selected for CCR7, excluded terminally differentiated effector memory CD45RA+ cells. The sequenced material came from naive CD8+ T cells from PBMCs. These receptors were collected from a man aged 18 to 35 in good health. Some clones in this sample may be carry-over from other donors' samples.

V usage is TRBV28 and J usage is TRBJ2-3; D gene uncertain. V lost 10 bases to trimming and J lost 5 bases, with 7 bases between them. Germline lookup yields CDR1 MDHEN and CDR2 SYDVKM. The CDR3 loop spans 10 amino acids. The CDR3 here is CATCGDTQYF. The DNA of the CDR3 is TGTGCCACCTGCGGAGATACGCAGTATTTT.

The CDR3 protein is CASLTYRDTGELFF. CDR3 nucleotides: TGTGCCAGCCTCACTTACCGCGACACCGGGGAGCTGTTTTTT. The chain employs TRBV2 and TRBJ2-2; D uncertain. The CDR3 extends over 14 amino acids. V lost 8 bases, J lost 3 bases, and 13 bases lay in between. Germline V CDR1 and CDR2: SNHLY, FYNNEI.

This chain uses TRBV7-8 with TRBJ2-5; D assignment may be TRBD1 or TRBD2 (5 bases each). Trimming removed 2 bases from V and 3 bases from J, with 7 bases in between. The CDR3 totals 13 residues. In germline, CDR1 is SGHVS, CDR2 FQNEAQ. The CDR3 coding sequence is TGTGCCAGCAGCTTATGGGGGAAAGAGACCCAGTACTTC. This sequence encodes CASSLWGKETQYF.

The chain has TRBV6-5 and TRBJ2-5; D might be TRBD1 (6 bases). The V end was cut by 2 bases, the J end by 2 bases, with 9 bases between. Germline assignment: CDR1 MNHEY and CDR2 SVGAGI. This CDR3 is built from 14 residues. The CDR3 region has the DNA TGTGCCAGCAGTTACATCGGACAGCAAGAGACCCAGTACTTC. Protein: CASSYIGQQETQYF.

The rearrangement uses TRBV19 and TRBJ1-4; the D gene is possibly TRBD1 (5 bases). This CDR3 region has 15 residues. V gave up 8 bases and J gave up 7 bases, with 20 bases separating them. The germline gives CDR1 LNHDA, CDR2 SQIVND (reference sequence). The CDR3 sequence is CASARGRGRSEKLFF. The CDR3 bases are TGTGCCAGTGCCCGCGGGAGGGGCCGTTCTGAAAAACTGTTTTTT.

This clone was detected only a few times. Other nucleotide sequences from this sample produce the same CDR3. Here the CDR3 DNA reads TGTGCCAGCAGTTTAACAGAGAACACTGAAGCTTTCTTT. It codes for CASSLTENTEAFF. The gene calls are TRBV28 and TRBJ1-1; D gene uncertain. The V and J ends lost 2 bases and 1 base respectively, with 5 bases between them. The CDR3 length is 13 residues. Germline V CDR1 and CDR2: MDHEN, SYDVKM. Drawing the rest from reference TRBV28 and TRBJ1-1, the complete variable domain is DVKVTQSSRYLVKRTGEKVFLECVQDMDHENMFWYRQDPGLGLRLIYFSYDVKMKEKGDIPEGYSVSREKKERFSLILESASTNQTSMYLCASSLTENTEAFFGQGTRLTVV.

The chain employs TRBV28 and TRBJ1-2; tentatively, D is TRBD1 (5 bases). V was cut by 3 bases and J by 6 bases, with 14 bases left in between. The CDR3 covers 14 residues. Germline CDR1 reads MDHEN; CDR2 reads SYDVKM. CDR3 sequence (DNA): TGTGCCAGCAGTTTTCCCGACAGTATCCATGGCTACACCTTC. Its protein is CASSFPDSIHGYTF.

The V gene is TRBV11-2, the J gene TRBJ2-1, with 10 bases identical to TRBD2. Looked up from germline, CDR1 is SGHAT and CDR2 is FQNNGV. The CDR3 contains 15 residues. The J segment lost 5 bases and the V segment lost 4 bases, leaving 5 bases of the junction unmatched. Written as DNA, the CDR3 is TGTGCCAGCAGCTCCCGACTAGCGGGCGACAATGAGCAGTTCTTC. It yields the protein CASSSRLAGDNEQFF. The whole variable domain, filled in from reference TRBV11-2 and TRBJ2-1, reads EAGVAQSPRYKIIEKRQSVAFWCNPISGHATLYWYQQILGQGPKLLIQFQNNGVVDDSQLPKDRFSAERLKGVDSTLKIQPAKLEDSAVYLCASSSRLAGDNEQFFGPGTRLTVL.

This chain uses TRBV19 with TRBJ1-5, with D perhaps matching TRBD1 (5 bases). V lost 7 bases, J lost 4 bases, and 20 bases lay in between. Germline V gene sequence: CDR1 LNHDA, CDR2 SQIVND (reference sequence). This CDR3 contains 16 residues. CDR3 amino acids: CASKIAPGTENQPQHF. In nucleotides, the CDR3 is TGTGCCAGTAAAATAGCCCCGGGGACCGAGAATCAGCCCCAGCATTTT.

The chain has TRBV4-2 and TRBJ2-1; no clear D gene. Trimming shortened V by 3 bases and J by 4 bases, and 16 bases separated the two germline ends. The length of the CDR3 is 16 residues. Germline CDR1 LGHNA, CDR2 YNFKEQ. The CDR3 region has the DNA TGTGCCAGCAGCCAGGATTCAAAGAGTGTTTACAATGAGCAGTTCTTC. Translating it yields CASSQDSKSVYNEQFF.

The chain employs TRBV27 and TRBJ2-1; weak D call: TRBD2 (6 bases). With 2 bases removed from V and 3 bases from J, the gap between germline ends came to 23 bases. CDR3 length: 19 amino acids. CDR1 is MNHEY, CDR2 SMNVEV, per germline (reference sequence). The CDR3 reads CASSLPLRAVGGDYNEQFF. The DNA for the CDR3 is TGTGCCAGCAGTTTACCCCTCCGGGCCGTGGGGGGAGACTACAATGAGCAGTTCTTC.

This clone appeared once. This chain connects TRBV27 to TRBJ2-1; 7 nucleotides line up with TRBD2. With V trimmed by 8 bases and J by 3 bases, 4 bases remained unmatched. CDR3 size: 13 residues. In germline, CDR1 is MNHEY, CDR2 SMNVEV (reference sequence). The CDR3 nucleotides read TGTGCCAGCGGGGACTACTACTACAATGAGCAGTTCTTC. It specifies CASGDYYYNEQFF.

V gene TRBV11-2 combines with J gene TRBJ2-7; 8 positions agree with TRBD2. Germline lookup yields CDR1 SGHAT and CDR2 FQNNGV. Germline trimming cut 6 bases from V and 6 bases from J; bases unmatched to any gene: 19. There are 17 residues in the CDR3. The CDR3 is CASSFALWGTRPLEQYF. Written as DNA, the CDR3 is TGTGCCAGCAGTTTTGCCCTCTGGGGGACTAGACCCCTCGAGCAGTACTTC.

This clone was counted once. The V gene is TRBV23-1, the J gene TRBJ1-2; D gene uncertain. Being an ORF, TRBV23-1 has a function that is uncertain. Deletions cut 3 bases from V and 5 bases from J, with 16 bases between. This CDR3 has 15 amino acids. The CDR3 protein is CASSHRSPGRYGYTF. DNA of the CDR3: TGCGCCAGCAGTCACCGGTCCCCTGGGCGGTATGGCTACACCTTC.

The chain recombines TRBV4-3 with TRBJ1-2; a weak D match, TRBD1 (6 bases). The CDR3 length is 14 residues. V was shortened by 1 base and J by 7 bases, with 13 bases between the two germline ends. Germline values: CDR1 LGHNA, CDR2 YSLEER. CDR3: CASSQGGGRRGYTF. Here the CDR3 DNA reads TGCGCCAGCAGCCAAGGGGGGGGCCGGCGTGGCTACACCTTC.

CDR3 amino acids: CASSYRGGGRNTIYF. Written as DNA, the CDR3 is TGTGCCAGCAGTTACCGGGGGGGAGGTCGAAACACCATATATTTT. The chain couples TRBV6-5 to TRBJ1-3; D is perhaps TRBD1 (5 bases). The CDR3 extends over 15 amino acids. Between the trimmed V and J ends, which lost 2 bases and 5 bases, there was a span of 13 bases. Germline V gene data show CDR1 as MNHEY and CDR2 as SVGAGI.

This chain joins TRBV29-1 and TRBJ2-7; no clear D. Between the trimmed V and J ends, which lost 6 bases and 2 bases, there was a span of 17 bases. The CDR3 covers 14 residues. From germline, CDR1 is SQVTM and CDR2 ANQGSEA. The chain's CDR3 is CSVADTSLTYEQYF. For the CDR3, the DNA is TGCAGCGTCGCTGATACATCCCTAACCTACGAGCAGTACTTC.

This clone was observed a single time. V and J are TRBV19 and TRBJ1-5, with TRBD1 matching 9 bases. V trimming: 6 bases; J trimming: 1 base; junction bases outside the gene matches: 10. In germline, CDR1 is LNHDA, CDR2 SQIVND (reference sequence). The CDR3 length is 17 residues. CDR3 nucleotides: TGTGCCAGTAGCACCGGGACAGGGATGTCGAGCAATCAGCCCCAGCATTTT. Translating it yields CASSTGTGMSSNQPQHF.

CDR3 in DNA: TGTGCCAGCAGTTGGAGGGGCGGGGGCTACGAGCAGTACTTC. Protein: CASSWRGGGYEQYF. This chain uses TRBV27 with TRBJ2-7; 7 positions match TRBD2. Germline V gene lookup returns CDR1 MNHEY and CDR2 SMNVEV (reference sequence). J was trimmed by 3 bases and V by 4 bases; bases with no gene match: 6. CDR3 length: 14 amino acids.

CDR3 sequence: CASSVEGQGPKDTQYF. CDR3 DNA sequence: TGTGCCAGCAGCGTAGAGGGTCAGGGGCCAAAAGATACGCAGTATTTT. The rearrangement links TRBV9 to TRBJ2-3, with D maybe TRBD1 (6 bases). The CDR3 covers 16 residues. Per germline, CDR1 SGDLS and CDR2 YYNGEE. V was shortened by 0 bases and J by 5 bases, with 16 bases between the two germline ends.

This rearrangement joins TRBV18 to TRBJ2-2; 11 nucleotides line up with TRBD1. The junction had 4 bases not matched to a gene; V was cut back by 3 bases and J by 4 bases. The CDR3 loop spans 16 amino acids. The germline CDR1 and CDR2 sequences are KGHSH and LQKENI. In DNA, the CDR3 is TGTGCCAGCTCACCCCGGGACAGGGGGATCACCGGGGAGCTGTTTTTT. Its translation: CASSPRDRGITGELFF.

The CDR3 is CASSQILRTDTQYF. CDR3 sequence (DNA): TGTGCCAGCAGCCAGATTTTACGCACAGATACGCAGTATTTT. The genes are TRBV7-8 and TRBJ2-3; D ambiguous. The V end was cut by 5 bases, the J end by 1 base, with 10 bases between. The CDR3 covers 14 residues. Germline assignment: CDR1 SGHVS and CDR2 FQNEAQ.

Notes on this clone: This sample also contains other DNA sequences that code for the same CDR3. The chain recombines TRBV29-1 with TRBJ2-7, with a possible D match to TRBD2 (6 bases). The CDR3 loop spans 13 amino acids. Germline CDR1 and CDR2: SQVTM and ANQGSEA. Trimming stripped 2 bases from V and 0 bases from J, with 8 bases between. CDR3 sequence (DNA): TGCAGCGTTGAATCCGGGAGCTCCTACGAGCAGTACTTC. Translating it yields CSVESGSSYEQYF.